A single sample gave rise to the 28 T cell receptor beta chains below, sequenced in a study of high-grade serous ovarian cancer treatment subgroups (dated by TCRdb to the early 2020s). The tumor samples were collected prior to definitive surgery or chemotherapy. Libraries came from the immunoSEQ multiplex PCR assay. TCRdb stores this immuneACCESS table with in-frame sequences only. Part of the clones is absent; in the studies checked, under half of the shortfall reflects unresolved V genes, and no reason is known for the rest. Within this sample are approximately 1,100 clones, with about 81% of them counted one time only. The top ten hold over 15% of the sample. Sample: tumor tissue. All receptors come from a human donor with high-grade serous ovarian cancer.

This clone was counted only a few times. As DNA, the CDR3 is TGCGCCAGCAGCCAAGGAGGTACCGGGAGCACTGAAGCTTTCTTT. It encodes CASSQGGTGSTEAFF. The V call is TRBV4-1, the J call TRBJ1-1; D is unclear. The germline gives CDR1 MGHRA, CDR2 YSYEKL. V lost 1 base and J 4 bases, leaving 13 bases between the germline ends. The CDR3 sequence is 15 residues long.

The CDR3 DNA follows: TGTGCCAGCAGTTTAAGTGATACAGCCATACGACGGCCCCAGCATTTT. It codes for CASSLSDTAIRRPQHF. This sequence joins TRBV28 and TRBJ1-5, with D unresolved. Germline CDR1 is MDHEN and CDR2 is SYDVKM. The V gene lost 2 bases and the J gene lost 9 bases, with 20 bases spanning the gap. The CDR3 has 16 residues.

The chain uses TRBV7-2 and TRBJ1-1; no clear D gene. CDR1 and CDR2 from the germline V gene are SGHTA and FQGNSA. Deletions cut 1 base from V and 4 bases from J, with 10 bases between. This CDR3 contains 14 residues. The CDR3 loop is CASSLGAVGTEAFF. The CDR3 DNA reads TGTGCCAGCAGCTTAGGAGCCGTCGGCACTGAAGCTTTCTTT.

The chain is built from TRBV7-9 and TRBJ1-3; TRBD1 is a possible D gene (5 bases). The length of the CDR3 is 14 residues. The V and J ends lost 3 bases and 1 base respectively, with 7 bases between them. The germline V gene encodes CDR1 SEHNR and CDR2 FQNEAQ (reference sequence). CDR3 loop: CASSFQGSGNTIYF. The CDR3 nucleotides are TGTGCCAGCAGCTTCCAGGGATCTGGAAACACCATATATTTT.

The V and J genes are TRBV5-6 and TRBJ2-1, with 9 bases identical to TRBD1. This CDR3 is 15 amino acids long. The V and J ends lost 4 bases and 7 bases, in that order; junction bases with no gene match: 9. Germline CDR1 and CDR2: SGHDT and YYEEEE. Written as DNA, the CDR3 is TGTGCCAGCAGCGCCCGGGACAGGGACCGTAATGAGCAGTTCTTC. It is translated as CASSARDRDRNEQFF.

The chain couples TRBV11-2 to TRBJ1-6; 9 positions agree with TRBD1. The CDR3 loop spans 16 amino acids. The V gene's germline CDR1 is SGHAT and CDR2 FQNNGV. The J segment lost 1 base and the V segment lost 6 bases, leaving 4 bases of the junction unmatched. CDR3 sequence: CASRIQGASYNSPLHF. The CDR3 DNA sequence: TGTGCCAGCAGGATACAGGGGGCGTCCTATAATTCACCCCTCCACTTT.

The CDR3 nucleotides read TGTGCCAGCAGTGAAGCGTTTGGGCAACCCGGGGGCTACACCTTC. Translating gives CASSEAFGQPGGYTF. The rearrangement links TRBV6-1 to TRBJ1-2; D unresolved. CDR3 length: 15 amino acids. Trimming took 0 bases from V and 8 from J, leaving 16 bases between them. The germline gives CDR1 MNHNS, CDR2 SASEGT.

The chain is built from TRBV7-6 and TRBJ2-2; 9 bases line up with TRBD1. The CDR3 is 17 amino acids. Germline V gives CDR1 SGHVS, CDR2 FNYEAQ. With V trimmed by 5 bases and J by 0 bases, 7 bases remained unmatched. DNA of the CDR3: TGTGCCAGCAGCCTCTCTACAGGGGGCGCGAACACCGGGGAGCTGTTTTTT. Amino acid sequence: CASSLSTGGANTGELFF. Supplemented by reference TRBV7-6 and TRBJ2-2, the full variable domain reads GAGVSQSPRYKVTKRGQDVALRCDPISGHVSLYWYRQALGQGPEFLTYFNYEAQQDKSGLPNDRFSAERPEGSISTLTIQRTEQRDSAMYRCASSLSTGGANTGELFFGEGSRLTVL.

V usage is TRBV28 and J usage is TRBJ2-1, with a weak D call TRBD1 (6 bases). The germline V and J ends were trimmed by 1 base and 0 bases, with 10 bases remaining between them. This CDR3 spans 16 amino acids. Germline V gene lookup returns CDR1 MDHEN and CDR2 SYDVKM. CDR3: CASSLLGAGSYNEQFF. CDR3 DNA: TGTGCCAGCAGTTTATTGGGGGCTGGCTCCTACAATGAGCAGTTCTTC. Drawing the rest from reference TRBV28 and TRBJ2-1, the complete variable domain is DVKVTQSSRYLVKRTGEKVFLECVQDMDHENMFWYRQDPGLGLRLIYFSYDVKMKEKGDIPEGYSVSREKKERFSLILESASTNQTSMYLCASSLLGAGSYNEQFFGPGTRLTVL.

The rearrangement links TRBV28 to TRBJ1-5; perhaps TRBD1 as D (5 bases). This CDR3 spans 14 amino acids. Trimming removed 3 bases from V and 7 bases from J, with 13 bases in between. In germline, CDR1 is MDHEN, CDR2 SYDVKM. The CDR3 here is CASSFPTASQPQHF. CDR3 DNA sequence: TGTGCCAGCAGTTTCCCGACAGCATCCCAGCCCCAGCATTTT.

The V gene is TRBV28, the J gene TRBJ2-5, with D hard to call. In germline, CDR1 is MDHEN, CDR2 SYDVKM. This CDR3 is built from 16 residues. V lost 6 bases to trimming and J lost 4 bases, with 21 bases between them. The CDR3 DNA is TGTGCCAGCAGCCTTGGTGGATTTGGTCTCGGAGAGACCCAGTACTTC. Translating gives CASSLGGFGLGETQYF.

CDR3: CASSLGVGFQETQYF. The DNA of the CDR3 is TGTGCCAGCAGCTTAGGCGTCGGCTTCCAAGAGACCCAGTACTTC. V is TRBV13 and J is TRBJ2-5; D gene ambiguous. The CDR3 has 15 residues. The germline gives CDR1 PRHDT, CDR2 FYEKMQ (reference sequence). Trimming pared 0 bases from V and 1 base from J, leaving 9 bases between. The whole variable domain, remainder taken from reference TRBV13 and TRBJ2-5, is AAGVIQSPRHLIKEKRETATLKCYPIPRHDTVYWYQQGPGQDPQFLISFYEKMQSDKGSIPDRFSAQQFSDYHSELNMSSLELGDSALYFCASSLGVGFQETQYFGPGTRLLVL.

The chain is built from TRBV10-3 and TRBJ2-3; D might be TRBD2 (6 bases). The V end lost 3 bases, the J end lost 1 base, and 11 bases lay between the germline ends. This CDR3 comprises 15 residues. Germline CDR1 and CDR2: ENHRY and SYGVKD. The CDR3, as DNA: TGTGCCATCAGTGATCGGCGGGACCGCACAGATACGCAGTATTTT. Its translation: CAISDRRDRTDTQYF.

CDR3: CASRGQTDSGNTIYF. Here the CDR3 DNA reads TGTGCCAGCAGAGGACAGACGGACTCTGGAAACACCATATATTTT. This rearrangement joins TRBV6-1 to TRBJ1-3; D might be TRBD1 (6 bases). CDR3 length: 15 residues. V was shortened by 6 bases and J by 0 bases, with 12 bases between the two germline ends. Germline CDR1 MNHNS, CDR2 SASEGT.

V is TRBV18 and J is TRBJ2-2, with D unresolved. The V and J ends lost 3 bases and 4 bases respectively, with 12 bases between them. Germline V gene data show CDR1 as KGHSH and CDR2 as LQKENI. The CDR3 length is 15 residues. CDR3 DNA sequence: TGTGCCAGCTCACCTGGAACAGAGCCCACCGGGGAGCTGTTTTTT. Translation: CASSPGTEPTGELFF.

The rearrangement links TRBV9 to TRBJ1-6; D is uncertain. The CDR3 covers 15 residues. The V end was cut by 0 bases, the J end by 7 bases, with 11 bases between. Per the germline V gene, CDR1 is SGDLS and CDR2 is YYNGEE. The CDR3 is CASSVEGRPNSPLHF. CDR3 DNA: TGTGCCAGCAGCGTAGAGGGCAGGCCGAATTCACCCCTCCACTTT. The complete variable domain, with remaining parts taken from reference TRBV9 and TRBJ1-6, reads DSGVTQTPKHLITATGQRVTLRCSPRSGDLSVYWYQQSLDQGLQFLIQYYNGEERAKGNILERFSAQQFPDLHSELNLSSLELGDSALYFCASSVEGRPNSPLHFGNGTRLTVT.

The chain is built from TRBV5-4 and TRBJ2-5; 7 bases align to TRBD1. With 0 bases clipped from V and 14 bases from J, the junction kept 10 bases outside the gene matches. From germline, CDR1 is SGHNT and CDR2 YYREEE (reference sequence). The CDR3 length is 13 residues. DNA for the CDR3: TGTGCCAGCAGCTTGGAGGGTGGGACAGCGAACTACTTC. It is translated as CASSLEGGTANYF.

Comments on this clone: The same CDR3 is also encoded by other DNA sequences in this sample. V is TRBV28 and J is TRBJ2-1, with D perhaps TRBD1 (6 bases). The V gene's germline CDR1 is MDHEN and CDR2 SYDVKM. Trimming removed 2 bases at V and 6 bases at J, with 14 bases between. This CDR3 region has 15 residues. CDR3 coding DNA: TGTGCCAGCAGTTTACCCGGGACACCCGGCAATGAGCAGTTCTTC. It is translated as CASSLPGTPGNEQFF.

This clone came up a few times. The sample holds other DNA sequences that translate to the same CDR3. This chain joins TRBV28 and TRBJ2-7, with D perhaps matching TRBD1 or TRBD2 (5 bases each). V dropped 6 bases and J dropped 4 bases, with 19 bases sitting between them. The CDR3 covers 15 residues. Looked up from germline, CDR1 is MDHEN and CDR2 is SYDVKM. The CDR3 DNA sequence: TGTGCCAGCAGCCCTCCGGGACGGCCGTCGTACGAGCAGTACTTC. It encodes CASSPPGRPSYEQYF. Looking up the rest from reference TRBV28 and TRBJ2-7 gives the full variable domain: DVKVTQSSRYLVKRTGEKVFLECVQDMDHENMFWYRQDPGLGLRLIYFSYDVKMKEKGDIPEGYSVSREKKERFSLILESASTNQTSMYLCASSPPGRPSYEQYFGPGTRLTVT.

The rearrangement links TRBV5-1 to TRBJ1-1, with D unclear. Germline V gene lookup returns CDR1 SGHRS and CDR2 YFSETQ. V lost 4 bases and J lost 1, with 8 bases in between. The CDR3 spans 13 residues. In nucleotides, the CDR3 is TGCGCCAGCAGCCCCCACGGGAACACTGAAGCTTTCTTT. Its protein product is CASSPHGNTEAFF.

This chain links TRBV28 with TRBJ2-7; D is ambiguous. V lost 5 bases to trimming and J lost 2 bases, with 16 bases between them. The CDR3 runs to 15 residues. CDR1 MDHEN and CDR2 SYDVKM come from the germline V gene. CDR3 sequence: CASSPPGNPTYEQYF. The CDR3 nucleotides read TGTGCCAGCAGTCCCCCCGGAAATCCCACCTACGAGCAGTACTTC. The whole variable domain, remainder taken from reference TRBV28 and TRBJ2-7, is DVKVTQSSRYLVKRTGEKVFLECVQDMDHENMFWYRQDPGLGLRLIYFSYDVKMKEKGDIPEGYSVSREKKERFSLILESASTNQTSMYLCASSPPGNPTYEQYFGPGTRLTVT.

The chain has TRBV10-2 and TRBJ2-3, with D perhaps TRBD2 (5 bases). Germline V CDR1 and CDR2: WSHSY, SAAADI. Trimming took 3 bases from V and 0 from J, leaving 7 bases between them. The CDR3 runs to 14 residues. CDR3 bases: TGCGCCAGCAGTGAAACTAGAAGCACAGATACGCAGTATTTT. Encoded protein: CASSETRSTDTQYF.

V and J are TRBV7-9 and TRBJ2-1; D is perhaps TRBD2 (5 bases). CDR1 is SEHNR and CDR2 is FQNEAQ in the germline V gene (reference sequence). This CDR3 has 15 amino acids. Between the trimmed V and J ends, which lost 4 bases and 0 bases, there was a span of 10 bases. In DNA form, the CDR3 reads TGTGCCAGCAGCTCGGGGAGTAGCTCCTACAATGAGCAGTTCTTC. Protein product: CASSSGSSSYNEQFF.

The chain carries TRBV6-1 and TRBJ1-1; D possibly corresponds to TRBD1 (5 bases). Trimming took off 6 bases at V and 6 bases at J, with 20 bases between the two ends. Germline V CDR1 and CDR2: MNHNS, SASEGT. The CDR3 sequence is 15 residues long. CDR3 sequence (DNA): TGTGCCAGCAGGGATGGGGGACTCAAGACGGCTGAAGCTTTCTTT. As protein: CASRDGGLKTAEAFF.

The chain links TRBV28 to TRBJ2-1, with a weak D call TRBD2 (6 bases). In germline, CDR1 is MDHEN, CDR2 SYDVKM. V dropped 5 bases and J dropped 5 bases, with 16 bases sitting between them. The CDR3 length is 15 residues. CDR3 sequence reads: CASSPPGLPNNEQFF. The CDR3 DNA sequence: TGTGCCAGCAGTCCCCCGGGACTGCCCAACAATGAGCAGTTCTTC.

V and J are TRBV6-1 and TRBJ2-1; 9 bases are shared with TRBD2. J lost 8 bases, V lost 0 bases, and 11 bases had no gene match. CDR3 length equals 17 residues. CDR1 and CDR2 from the germline V gene are MNHNS and SASEGT. The CDR3 protein is CASSEAWLAGLKDEQFF. The CDR3 DNA reads as TGTGCCAGCAGTGAAGCGTGGCTAGCGGGGCTAAAGGATGAGCAGTTCTTC.

This clone was detected only a few times. The chain combines TRBV2 with TRBJ1-2; D is undetermined. Between the trimmed V and J ends, which lost 5 bases and 6 bases, there was a span of 22 bases. This CDR3 spans 16 amino acids. CDR1 is SNHLY and CDR2 is FYNNEI in the germline V gene. The CDR3 nucleotides are TGTGCCAGCAGTTTGAGTCCTGGACGGTACGAGGATGGCTACACCTTC. Its protein product is CASSLSPGRYEDGYTF. The entire variable domain, with the rest obtained from reference TRBV2 and TRBJ1-2, is as follows: EPEVTQTPSHQVTQMGQEVILRCVPISNHLYFYWYRQILGQKVEFLVSFYNNEISEKSEIFDDQFSVERPDGSNFTLKIRSTKLEDSAMYFCASSLSPGRYEDGYTFGSGTRLTVV.

V and J are TRBV6-1 and TRBJ1-2, with a possible D match to TRBD1 (6 bases). The CDR3 is made up of 13 amino acids. Deletions cut 6 bases from V and 7 bases from J, with 15 bases between. CDR1 and CDR2 (germline): MNHNS, SASEGT. The CDR3 here is CASRRQASCGYTF. The CDR3 region has the DNA TGTGCCAGCAGACGACAGGCTTCCTGTGGCTACACCTTC.